This T cell receptor beta chain was recovered during a study of blood T cell repertoires in COVID-19. Looking at the study overall: The origin of the acute and convalescent COVID-19 samples was the United States, Italy and Spain.

Residents of approximately 25 US areas, aged 18 to 89 years, made up the participants. Cohort assignment relied on participant-reported clinical history. TCRdb's copy holds only in-frame clones and misses some; the assay was immunoSEQ multiplex PCR. The sample consists of about 270,000 clones, approximately 90% of them appearing once. Trimming pared 6 bases from V and 8 bases from J, leaving 14 bases between. This CDR3 region has 13 residues. Germline V lookup: CDR1 LNHDA, CDR2 SQIVND (reference sequence). The chain couples TRBV19 to TRBJ1-3, with unresolved D. The clonotype comes from a woman in her 30s with acute COVID-19. The specimen was PBMCs or T cells enriched from blood (not recorded which). The CDR3 here is CASRSPRRDTIYF. The CDR3 nucleotides are TGTGCCAGTAGGTCGCCGAGACGGGACACCATATATTTT.